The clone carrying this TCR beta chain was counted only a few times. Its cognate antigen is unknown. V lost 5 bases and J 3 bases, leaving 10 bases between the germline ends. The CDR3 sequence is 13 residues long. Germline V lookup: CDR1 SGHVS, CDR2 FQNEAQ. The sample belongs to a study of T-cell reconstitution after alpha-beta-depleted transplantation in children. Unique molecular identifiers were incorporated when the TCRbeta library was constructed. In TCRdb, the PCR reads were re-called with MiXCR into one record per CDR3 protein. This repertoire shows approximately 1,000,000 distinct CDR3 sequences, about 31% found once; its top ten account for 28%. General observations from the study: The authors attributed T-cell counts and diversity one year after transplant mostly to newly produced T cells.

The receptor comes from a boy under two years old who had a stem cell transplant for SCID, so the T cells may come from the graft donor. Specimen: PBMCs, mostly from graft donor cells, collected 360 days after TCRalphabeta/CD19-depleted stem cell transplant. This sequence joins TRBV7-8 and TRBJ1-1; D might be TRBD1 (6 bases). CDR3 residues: CASSPEGDTEAFF. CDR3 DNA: TGTGCCAGCAGCCCCGAGGGGGACACTGAAGCTTTCTTT.